Included here is one T cell receptor (beta chain) sequence, with context. This clone showed up just a few times. Its cognate antigen has yet to be identified. Nothing much larger sits one base from this clone, and base qualities are not available. Patients with a history of autoimmune disease or receiving systemic immunosuppression were excluded from the trial. Peripheral blood for TCR sequencing was collected from all dose cohorts at baseline, on cycle 4 day 1, and on cycle 7 day 1. The samples were drawn from a first-in-human, open-label, multicenter phase I dose-escalation trial of ivuxolimab. Adults with locally advanced or metastatic head and neck squamous cell, hepatocellular, melanoma or renal cell carcinoma were enrolled in the trial. Before TCR sequencing, CD4+ and CD8+ T cells were separately sorted from peripheral blood. To sequence the TCRbeta CDR3 region, genomic DNA was isolated from the sorted cells. TCRbeta CDR3 regions were sequenced using the immunoSEQ Assay. What TCRdb holds here is the immuneACCESS table cut down to in-frame rearrangements. Part of the clones is not present; checked against another copy, under half of the missing clones reflect an unresolved V gene, and the others are unexplained. For this sample there are roughly 68,000 clones; about 91% appear just once. The leading ten clones occupy more than 0.85% of the sample.

These data originate in a study of OX40 agonist ivuxolimab in advanced cancers. General notes on the study: Ivuxolimab was a fully human IgG2 agonistic monoclonal antibody targeting the costimulatory receptor OX40 (CD134). The paper reports the monotherapy dose-escalation portion (N of about 54 patients) of the phase I ivuxolimab trial. Partial responses occurred in three dose-escalation patients, of whom one had hepatocellular carcinoma and two had cutaneous melanoma. Patients were allowed to have had prior anti-PD-1, anti-PD-L1 or anti-CTLA-4 therapy, and approximately 40% of the dose-escalation patients had been treated with checkpoint inhibitors. The point of sequencing TCRbeta in the periphery was to test whether ivuxolimab changed TCR sequence diversity and drove clonal T-cell expansion. Among the approximately 54 dose-escalation patients, approximately 20 had hepatocellular carcinoma, 15 or so melanoma, 9 renal cell carcinoma and 9 head and neck cancer. Intravenous ivuxolimab was administered to patients every 2 weeks at six dose levels: 0.01, 0.1, 0.3, 1.5, 3 and 10 mg/kg. A male proportion of nearly 85% and a mean age of about 60 years, ranging from roughly 23 to 79, were recorded for the dose-escalation cohort.

The CDR3 spans 16 residues, from the cysteine through the phenylalanine. Just CDR3 DNA is preserved here, 48 bases in frame from base 1. CDR1 and CDR2 are read off the germline V gene as SGHNT and YENEEA. Cut back by 5 bases and 2 bases, the V and J ends lie 17 bases apart. Broad study findings and their caveats: In the 0.1-3.0 mg/kg groups, partial responders had among the lowest normalized peripheral clonal expansion, particularly in CD8+ T cells. After ivuxolimab, more expanded clones were found on average in CD8+ T cells than in CD4+ T cells. Low levels of normalized T-cell clonal expansion were also seen in some nonresponding patients. Antigen specificity was not determined for the clonally expanded peripheral T cells. At doses of 0.1 to 3.0 mg/kg, clonal expansion of both CD4+ and CD8+ T cells in blood was seen between baseline and week 6.

The clonotype was recovered from an adult with an advanced solid tumor such as melanoma, head and neck, liver or kidney cancer. This specimen consisted of CD4+ or CD8+ T cells sorted from blood, obtained in a trial of the OX40 agonist ivuxolimab. The chain uses TRBV11-3 and TRBJ2-3, with a weak D call of TRBD1 (5 bases match). The CDR3 has the sequence CASSEYPSRATDTQYF. DNA sequence: TGTGCCAGCAGCGAATACCCCAGCAGGGCCACAGATACGCAGTATTTT.